This T cell receptor beta chain was captured in a study of cytomegalovirus exposure and HLA in healthy donors. About the study: Caucasian-associated ancestry cluster membership applied to over 80% of some 400 genotyped donors.

Comment on this clone: Antigen specificity is unknown.

This PCR relied on a set of 60 Vbeta primers and 13 Jbeta primers. Data came from immunoSEQ multiplex PCR; TCRdb stores just in-frame clones and leaves some out. The repertoire consists of under 150,000 clones, with approximately 80% occurring once and the leading ten covering 3% to 3.5%. Study observations and caveats: Researchers reportedly found TCR beta sequences accurately predicted most subjects' HLA-A and HLA-B alleles. Cytomegalovirus association was assigned to 170 or so TCR beta chains. Across donors, sequencing depth was assumed by presence/absence analyses to be roughly uniform.

Germline assignment: CDR1 SGHAT and CDR2 FQNNGV. J lost 8 bases, V lost 1 base, and 7 bases had no gene match. The CDR3 runs 15 residues. This clonotype originated in a male donor in good health and CMV-seronegative. The sequenced sample was PBMCs. The V and J genes are TRBV11-2 and TRBJ2-1, with TRBD2 matching over 8 bases. The CDR3 region has the DNA TGTGCCAGCAGCTTAGCGGGGGGGCTAAGCGATGAGCAGTTCTTC. Its translation is CASSLAGGLSDEQFF.